This T cell receptor beta chain was documented in a study of T cells in Graves' hyperthyroidism and ophthalmopathy. General study results and limits: Model output signaled ophthalmopathy a median 6.5 months ahead of onset. Researchers report that a 13 V-J model separated ophthalmopathy from stable hyperthyroidism.

Using RNA transcripts as the source, TCR beta CDR3 regions were amplified. The study used the HTBI primer set for a first-round RT-PCR of the TCR CDR3. MiXCR, applied by TCRdb to the multiplex PCR reads, yields one record per CDR3 protein. The sample holds 250,000 to 300,000 distinct CDR3 sequences, roughly 13% seen once. Participants, patients aged 18 to 65, had newly diagnosed hyperthyroidism with a duration under 2 months. Used for diagnoses were clinical symptoms, serum thyroxine and TRAb, thyroid ultrasound and orbital computed tomography. Concerning this clonotype itself: The antigen remains undetermined.

Input material: blood. The clonotype originates from a woman in her thirties or forties with Graves' hyperthyroidism.

The CDR3 here is CASSVGGGYTDTQYF. The CDR3 DNA reads as TGTGCCAGCAGCGTCGGAGGAGGATACACAGATACGCAGTATTTT. The V gene is TRBV9, the J gene TRBJ2-3, with D maybe TRBD2 (5 bases). The V and J ends lost 2 bases and 2 bases respectively, with 12 bases between them. Germline CDR1 reads SGDLS; CDR2 reads YYNGEE. The CDR3 sequence is 15 residues long.